This section outlines one TCR beta chain sequence together with its context. Its target is not known. This CDR3 spans 13 amino acids. V was trimmed by 3 bases and J by 15 bases, leaving 18 bases between them. Per the germline V gene, CDR1 is LNHDA and CDR2 is SQIVND (reference sequence). Each CDR3 protein is one row after TCRdb ran MiXCR on the multiplex PCR reads. This sample has about 21,000 distinct CDR3 sequences; around 40% occur once, and the top ten carry around a quarter. This entry comes from a study of breast tumors, draining lymph nodes, adjacent tissues. Findings and limits, study-wide: Data only fit, rather than demonstrated, lymph node origin of most tumor T cells. Tumor and nontumor repertoires were significantly more similar in luminal-like than in basal-like breast cancer. The data were judged consistent with most tumor T cells coming from lymph node and expanding in tumor. Tumors had less TCR diversity than lymph nodes, more than nontumor tissue.

The rearrangement joins TRBV19 to TRBJ2-1; D possibly corresponds to TRBD2 (5 bases). The sequenced material came from breast tumor tissue. The clonotype was recovered from a female donor with breast cancer. Some clones in this sample may be carry-over from other donors' samples. The CDR3 DNA sequence: TGTGCCAGTAGTATTACCCTAGCCGTATCTCTGTTCTTC. As protein: CASSITLAVSLFF.